The clone carrying this T cell receptor beta chain came up a few times. The antigen remains undetermined. The data derive from a study of T cell clones after liver transplantation. Study-wide background: Samples came pre-transplant, pre-randomization before withdrawal, and post-randomization after withdrawal ended.

This CDR3 has 13 amino acids. Between the trimmed V and J ends, which lost 6 bases and 3 bases, there was a span of 14 bases. Per germline, CDR1 SQVTM and CDR2 ANQGSEA. The method was immunoSEQ multiplex PCR; TCRdb's version includes in-frame clones alone and lacks a portion of them. The sample lists 55,000 to 75,000 clones, approximately 70% occurring once. The study's findings and limits: The donor-reactive repertoire was only partly measurable in a couple of subjects, lacking donor cells. Migration into the graft, not deletion, may explain lost graft donor-reactive T cells.

The chain couples TRBV29-1 to TRBJ1-2; D may be TRBD1 (6 bases). This receptor was taken from a human patient who received a liver transplant. These T cells may partly come from the graft donor. The sample here was CD4+ T cells from blood, taken at the roughly 16-month timepoint. The DNA for the CDR3 is TGCAGCGTAGACCTCAGGGGTGACTATGGCTACACCTTC. Amino acids: CSVDLRGDYGYTF. The full variable domain, in which reference TRBV29-1 and TRBJ1-2 provide the parts outside the CDR3, is SAVISQKPSRDICQRGTSLTIQCQVDSQVTMMFWYRQQPGQSLTLIATANQGSEATYESGFVIDKFPISRPNLTFSTLTVSNMSPEDSSIYLCSVDLRGDYGYTFGSGTRLTVV.